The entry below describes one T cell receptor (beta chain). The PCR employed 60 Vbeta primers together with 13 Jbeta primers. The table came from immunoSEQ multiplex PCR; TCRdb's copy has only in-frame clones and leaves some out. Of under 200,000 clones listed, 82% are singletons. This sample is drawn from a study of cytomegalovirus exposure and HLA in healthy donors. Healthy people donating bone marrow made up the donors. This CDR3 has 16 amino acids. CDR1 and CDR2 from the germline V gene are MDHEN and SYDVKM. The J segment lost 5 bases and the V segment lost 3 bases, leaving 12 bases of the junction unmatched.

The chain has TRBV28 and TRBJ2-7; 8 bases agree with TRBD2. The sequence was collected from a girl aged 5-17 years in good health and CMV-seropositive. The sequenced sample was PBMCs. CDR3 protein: CASSFRMEREMNEQYF. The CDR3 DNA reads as TGTGCCAGCAGTTTCCGCATGGAGCGGGAGATGAACGAGCAGTACTTC.